These T cell receptor beta chains were read from a single sample in a study of neurological immune-mediated disorders. TCRdb called the 5' RACE reads again in MiXCR, with one record for every CDR3 protein. The repertoire consists of about 52,000 distinct CDR3 sequences, with less than 4% occurring once and the leading ten covering 5.5% to 7.5%. The material sequenced was PBMCs. These receptors were obtained from a man aged 55 to 70 with multiple sclerosis. Both conserved end residues are part of each CDR3. D genes are given only for firm matches. Some rows have no size entry. The others give once, few or many, or a class for an expanded clone.

size	length	V	J	D	DNA	CDR3
many	13	TRBV7-2	TRBJ1-5	-	TGTGCCAGCAGCCCCAGTAGCAATCAGCCCCAGCATTTT	CASSPSSNQPQHF
many	12	TRBV20-1	TRBJ1-5	-	TGCAGTGCTAGAGATGGCAATCAGCCCCAGCATTTT	CSARDGNQPQHF
many	15	TRBV9	TRBJ1-1	TRBD1	TGTGCCAGCAGCGGACAACAGGGGGCGTTCACTGAAGCTTTCTTT	CASSGQQGAFTEAFF
many	15	TRBV5-1	TRBJ1-5	TRBD1	TGCGCCAGCCGCCCGACAGCAGGGGGGAGTCAGCCCCAGCATTTT	CASRPTAGGSQPQHF
many	12	TRBV29-1	TRBJ2-5	-	TGCAGCGCTACTGAAACCATGGCGACCCAGTACTTC	CSATETMATQYF
-	14	TRBV7-9	TRBJ1-4	-	TGTGCCAGCAGCTTAGGGGCCGCTAATGAAAAACTGTTTTTT	CASSLGAANEKLFF
many	13	TRBV28	TRBJ2-6	-	TGTGCCAGCAGTTCATCTGGGGCCAACGTCCTGACTTTC	CASSSSGANVLTF
many	14	TRBV29-1	TRBJ2-1	TRBD1	TGCAGCGTTGAAGTCCACAGGGGGACGAATGAGCAGTTCTTC	CSVEVHRGTNEQFF
many	14	TRBV9	TRBJ1-1	-	TGTGCCAGCAGCGTATACGGGCGGGTCACTGAAGCTTTCTTT	CASSVYGRVTEAFF
many	15	TRBV6-5	TRBJ2-7	TRBD1	TGTGCCAGCACGACTCGGACAGGGCACTCCTACGAGCAGTACTTC	CASTTRTGHSYEQYF
few	13	TRBV5-1	TRBJ1-1	-	TGCGCCAGCAGCACCGACAGGAGTACTGAAGCTTTCTTT	CASSTDRSTEAFF
-	14	TRBV12-3/TRBV12-4	TRBJ2-1	-	TGTGCCAGCGGGAAGAGCGGAAGACTCAATGAGCAGTTCTTC	CASGKSGRLNEQFF
many	17	TRBV5-1	TRBJ2-2	TRBD2	TGCGCCAGCAGCTTGGTTGTTAGCGGGACGAACACCGGGGAGCTGTTTTTT	CASSLVVSGTNTGELFF
few	13	TRBV10-2	TRBJ2-2	-	TGCGCCAGCAGTGTCCGGGAGTCCGGGGAGCTGTTTTTT	CASSVRESGELFF
many	15	TRBV3-1	TRBJ2-1	-	TGTGCCAGCAGCCCCCAGGCATCGACCTACAATGAGCAGTTCTTC	CASSPQASTYNEQFF
many	13	TRBV10-3	TRBJ2-7	TRBD2	TGTGCCACGACTAGCGGGGACTCCTACGAGCAGTACTTC	CATTSGDSYEQYF
many	16	TRBV7-2	TRBJ2-1	TRBD2	TGTGCCAGCAGCTTAGAGTACGGGAGGACCTACAATGAGCAGTTCTTC	CASSLEYGRTYNEQFF
many	13	TRBV20-1	TRBJ2-1	TRBD1	TGCAGTGCTTTGGGACAGGTCCACAATGAGCAGTTCTTC	CSALGQVHNEQFF
many	15	TRBV20-1	TRBJ2-4	-	TGCAGTGCTAGAACTAGGCATCTAGCCAAAAACATTCAGTACTTC	CSARTRHLAKNIQYF
many	15	TRBV5-6	TRBJ2-7	TRBD1	TGTGCCAGCAGCTTGTCGGTGACAGGGGTCTCCGAGCAGTACTTC	CASSLSVTGVSEQYF
many	14	TRBV12-3/TRBV12-4	TRBJ1-3	-	TGTGCCAGCACCTGGGGAGGCTCTGGAAACACCATATATTTT	CASTWGGSGNTIYF
many	14	TRBV5-1	TRBJ2-7	TRBD2	TGCGCCAGCAGCTTGGGACTAGCTTTCTACGAGCAGTACTTC	CASSLGLAFYEQYF
many	12	TRBV5-1	TRBJ2-7	-	TGCGCCAGCAGCTTAGGAACCCACGAGCAGTACTTC	CASSLGTHEQYF
many	15	TRBV5-1	TRBJ1-1	TRBD1	TGCGCCAGCAGCTTGGGACAGGGGTTTTCCACTGAAGCTTTCTTT	CASSLGQGFSTEAFF
many	11	TRBV5-1	TRBJ2-1	-	TGCGCCAGCACTGACCTGGGTGAGCAGTTCTTC	CASTDLGEQFF
many	14	TRBV27	TRBJ1-6	-	TGTGCCAGCGCTTCACTGGAGGGGGGGTCACCCCTCCACTTT	CASASLEGGSPLHF
large	13	TRBV15	TRBJ1-1	-	TGTGCCACCAGCAGTGGTGAAGACTCCGAAGCTTTCTTT	CATSSGEDSEAFF
many	13	TRBV20-1	TRBJ2-2	-	TGCAGTGCTACACCACTGAACACCGGGGAGCTGTTTTTT	CSATPLNTGELFF
-	12	TRBV20-1	TRBJ2-3	-	TGCAGTGCTAAAGGACCCGGGGATACGCAGTATTTT	CSAKGPGDTQYF
many	14	TRBV20-1	TRBJ2-2	TRBD2	TGCAGTGCTAGGACTAGCGCTGGGGCCGGGGAGCTGTTTTTT	CSARTSAGAGELFF
many	14	TRBV7-2	TRBJ2-1	TRBD2	TGTGCCAGCAGCGACCAGCGGGAGGTGAATGAGCAGTTCTTC	CASSDQREVNEQFF
many	15	TRBV7-8	TRBJ2-3	-	TGTGCCAGCAGCTTATCTAAGAGGGGCACAGATACGCAGTATTTT	CASSLSKRGTDTQYF
-	14	TRBV10-3	TRBJ1-1	-	TGTGCCATCAGTGAAACCTACGGGAACACTGAAGCTTTCTTT	CAISETYGNTEAFF
many	14	TRBV5-1	TRBJ2-7	-	TGCGCCAGCAGCTTGGGGGGAAGCTCCTACGAGCAGTACTTC	CASSLGGSSYEQYF
few	14	TRBV10-1	TRBJ2-5	-	TGCGCCAGCAGTGAGTCGGGACACCGAGAGACCCAGTACTTC	CASSESGHRETQYF
many	17	TRBV3-1	TRBJ2-6	-	TGTGCCAGCAGCCAAGAGTTTGGGGACGTTGGGGCCAACGTCCTGACTTTC	CASSQEFGDVGANVLTF
many	14	TRBV20-1	TRBJ2-1	TRBD2	TGCAGTGCTATGCGCGGGAGGACCGTCAATGAGCAGTTCTTC	CSAMRGRTVNEQFF
few	13	TRBV2	TRBJ1-2	-	TGTGCCAGCAGCGCCGGGACCCGGGGTGGCTACACCTTC	CASSAGTRGGYTF
many	17	TRBV11-2	TRBJ2-1	-	TGTGCCAGCAGCCGGATTTTCGTGGGGAGAGGGGACAATGAGCAGTTCTTC	CASSRIFVGRGDNEQFF
many	15	TRBV20-1	TRBJ2-3	-	TGCAGTGCCCTAGAGGTACAGCGGTCCACAGATACGCAGTATTTT	CSALEVQRSTDTQYF
many	13	TRBV6-5	TRBJ2-7	TRBD1	TGTGCCAGCAGCTGGACAGGGCTATCCGAGCAGTACTTC	CASSWTGLSEQYF
few	13	TRBV25-1	TRBJ1-2	-	TGTGCCAGCAGTGGTCAACAGGGCTATGGCTACACCTTC	CASSGQQGYGYTF
few	16	TRBV11-2	TRBJ2-1	-	TGTGCCAGCAGTTCTTCCGGGACTCGACCTCTAAATGAGCAGTTCTTC	CASSSSGTRPLNEQFF
many	16	TRBV3-1	TRBJ2-7	TRBD2	TGTGCCAGCAGCCGCCGTAGCGGGAGCGCCAACTACGAGCAGTACTTC	CASSRRSGSANYEQYF
many	13	TRBV12-3/TRBV12-4	TRBJ2-2	TRBD2	TGTGCCAGCAGTTTCGGGGGGGCCGGGGAGCTGTTTTTT	CASSFGGAGELFF
many	15	TRBV5-1	TRBJ2-1	-	TGCGCCAGCAGCTTGGCCCACGGGGTCTACAATGAGCAGTTCTTC	CASSLAHGVYNEQFF
-	16	TRBV27	TRBJ1-6	-	TGTGCCAGCAGTTTGCGGGGCCGGACTTATAATTCACCCCTCCACTTT	CASSLRGRTYNSPLHF
many	14	TRBV29-1	TRBJ1-4	-	TGCAGCGTTGAAGAAGATAGGGGTGATGAAAAACTGTTTTTT	CSVEEDRGDEKLFF
many	14	TRBV10-3	TRBJ2-3	-	TGTGCCATCGCGGGGAGACAGAGCACAGATACGCAGTATTTT	CAIAGRQSTDTQYF
many	15	TRBV5-1	TRBJ2-6	-	TGCGCCAGCAGCCCCCCGCTCTCTGGGGCCAACGTCCTGACTTTC	CASSPPLSGANVLTF
many	13	TRBV20-1	TRBJ1-1	-	TGCAGTGCCTTTCCGGGTAAGAACACTGAAGCTTTCTTT	CSAFPGKNTEAFF
few	15	TRBV6-1	TRBJ2-4	TRBD2	TGTGCCAGCAGCGTAGGGAGGGAAGTTGGGAACATTCAGTACTTC	CASSVGREVGNIQYF
many	15	TRBV9	TRBJ2-5	-	TGTGCCAGCAGCGTAGATACTGCTAGCGCGGAGACCCAGTACTTC	CASSVDTASAETQYF
many	14	TRBV7-2	TRBJ1-5	TRBD1	TGTGCCAGCAGCTTAACAGGGGGCTGGCAGCCCCAGCATTTT	CASSLTGGWQPQHF